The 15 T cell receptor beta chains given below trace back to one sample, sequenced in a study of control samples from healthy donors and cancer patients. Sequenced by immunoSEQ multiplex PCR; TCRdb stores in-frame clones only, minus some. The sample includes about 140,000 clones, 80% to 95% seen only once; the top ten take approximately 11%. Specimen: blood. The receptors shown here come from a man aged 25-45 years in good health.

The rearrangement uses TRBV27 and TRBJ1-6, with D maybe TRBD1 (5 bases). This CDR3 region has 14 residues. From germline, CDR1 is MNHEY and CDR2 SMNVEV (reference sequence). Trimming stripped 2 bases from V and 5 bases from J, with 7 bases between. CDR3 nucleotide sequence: TGTGCCAGCAGTTTAAACAGGAATAATTCACCCCTCCACTTT. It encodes CASSLNRNNSPLHF.

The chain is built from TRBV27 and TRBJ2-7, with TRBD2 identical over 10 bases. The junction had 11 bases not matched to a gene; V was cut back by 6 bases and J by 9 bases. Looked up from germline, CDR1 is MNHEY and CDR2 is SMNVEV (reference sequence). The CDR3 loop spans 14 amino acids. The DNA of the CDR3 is TGTGCCAGCAGAGATCGAGCGGGAGGGCCAGGGCAGTACTTC. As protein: CASRDRAGGPGQYF.

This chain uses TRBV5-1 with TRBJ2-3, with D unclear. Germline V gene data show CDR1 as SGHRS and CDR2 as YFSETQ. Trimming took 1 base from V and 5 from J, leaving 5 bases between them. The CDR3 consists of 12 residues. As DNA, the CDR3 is TGCGCCAGCAGCTTGAACGGAGATACGCAGTATTTT. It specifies CASSLNGDTQYF.

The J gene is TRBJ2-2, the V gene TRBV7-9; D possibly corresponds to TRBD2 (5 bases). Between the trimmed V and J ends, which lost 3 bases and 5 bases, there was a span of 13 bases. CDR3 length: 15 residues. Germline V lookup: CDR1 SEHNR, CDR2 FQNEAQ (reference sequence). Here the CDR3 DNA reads TGTGCCAGCAGCTTTAGACTACCCGTGACCGGGGAGCTGTTTTTT. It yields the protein CASSFRLPVTGELFF.

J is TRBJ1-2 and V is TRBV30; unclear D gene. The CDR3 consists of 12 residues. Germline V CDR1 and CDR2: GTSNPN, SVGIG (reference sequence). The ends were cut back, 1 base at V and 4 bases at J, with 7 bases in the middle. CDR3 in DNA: TGTGCCTGGAGTGCGGAGTCCTATGGCTACACCTTC. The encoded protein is CAWSAESYGYTF.

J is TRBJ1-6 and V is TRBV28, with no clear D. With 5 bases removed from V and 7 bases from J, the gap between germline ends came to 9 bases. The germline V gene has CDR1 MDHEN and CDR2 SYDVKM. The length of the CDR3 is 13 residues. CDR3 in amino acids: CASSTTANSPLHF. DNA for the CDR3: TGTGCCAGCAGTACAACGGCAAATTCACCCCTCCACTTT.

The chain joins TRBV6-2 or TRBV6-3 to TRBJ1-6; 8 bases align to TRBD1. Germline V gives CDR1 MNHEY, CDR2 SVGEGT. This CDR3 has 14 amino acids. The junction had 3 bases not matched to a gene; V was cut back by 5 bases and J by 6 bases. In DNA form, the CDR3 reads TGTGCCAGCAGTCAGACAGGGGCTAATTCACCCCTCCACTTT. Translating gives CASSQTGANSPLHF.

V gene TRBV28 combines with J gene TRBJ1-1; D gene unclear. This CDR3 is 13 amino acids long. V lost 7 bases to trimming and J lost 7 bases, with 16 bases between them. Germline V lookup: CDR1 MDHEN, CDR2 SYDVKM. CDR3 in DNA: TGTGCCAGCACCCCCGGACTCAGGAGTGAAGCTTTCTTT. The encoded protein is CASTPGLRSEAFF.

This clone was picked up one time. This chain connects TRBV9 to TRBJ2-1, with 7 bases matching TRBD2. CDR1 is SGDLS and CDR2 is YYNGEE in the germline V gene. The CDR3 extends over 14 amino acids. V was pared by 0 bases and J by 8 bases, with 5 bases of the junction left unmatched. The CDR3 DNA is TGTGCCAGCAGCGTAGGAACTAGCGTCCATGAGCAGTTCTTC. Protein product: CASSVGTSVHEQFF.

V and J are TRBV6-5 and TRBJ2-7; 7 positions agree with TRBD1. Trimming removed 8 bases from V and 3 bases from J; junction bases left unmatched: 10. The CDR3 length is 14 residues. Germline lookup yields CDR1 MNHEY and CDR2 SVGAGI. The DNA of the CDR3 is TGTGCCAGCCTCGTCAGGACAGGAAGCTACGAGCAGTACTTC. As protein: CASLVRTGSYEQYF.

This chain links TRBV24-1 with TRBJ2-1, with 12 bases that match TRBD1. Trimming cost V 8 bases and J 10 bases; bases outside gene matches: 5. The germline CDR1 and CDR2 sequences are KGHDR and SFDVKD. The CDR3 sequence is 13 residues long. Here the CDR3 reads CATTGQGADEQFF. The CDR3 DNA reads TGTGCCACCACGGGACAGGGGGCGGACGAGCAGTTCTTC.

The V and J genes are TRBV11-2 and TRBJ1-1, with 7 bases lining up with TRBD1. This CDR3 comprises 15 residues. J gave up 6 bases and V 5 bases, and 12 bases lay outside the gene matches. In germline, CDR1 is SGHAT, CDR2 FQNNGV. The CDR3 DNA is TGTGCCAGCAGCCACCTGACAGGGTTAAGAGCTGAAGCTTTCTTT. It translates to CASSHLTGLRAEAFF.

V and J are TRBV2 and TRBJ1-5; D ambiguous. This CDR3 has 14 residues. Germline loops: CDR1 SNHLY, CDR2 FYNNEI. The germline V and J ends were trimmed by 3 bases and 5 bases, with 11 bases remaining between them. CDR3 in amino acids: CASSEVRVHQPQHF. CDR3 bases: TGTGCCAGCAGTGAGGTTAGGGTGCATCAGCCCCAGCATTTT.

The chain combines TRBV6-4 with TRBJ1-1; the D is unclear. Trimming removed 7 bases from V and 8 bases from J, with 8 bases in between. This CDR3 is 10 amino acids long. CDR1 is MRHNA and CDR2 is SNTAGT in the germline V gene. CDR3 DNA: TGTGCCAGCACCCAGGAAGAAGCTTTCTTT. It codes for CASTQEEAFF.

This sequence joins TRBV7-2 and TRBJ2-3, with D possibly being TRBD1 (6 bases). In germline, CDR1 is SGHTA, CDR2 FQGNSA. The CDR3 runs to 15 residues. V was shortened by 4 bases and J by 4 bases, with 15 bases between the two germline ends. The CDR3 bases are TGTGCCAGCAGCTCCGGGACACTCAGAGCAGATACGCAGTATTTT. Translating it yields CASSSGTLRADTQYF.